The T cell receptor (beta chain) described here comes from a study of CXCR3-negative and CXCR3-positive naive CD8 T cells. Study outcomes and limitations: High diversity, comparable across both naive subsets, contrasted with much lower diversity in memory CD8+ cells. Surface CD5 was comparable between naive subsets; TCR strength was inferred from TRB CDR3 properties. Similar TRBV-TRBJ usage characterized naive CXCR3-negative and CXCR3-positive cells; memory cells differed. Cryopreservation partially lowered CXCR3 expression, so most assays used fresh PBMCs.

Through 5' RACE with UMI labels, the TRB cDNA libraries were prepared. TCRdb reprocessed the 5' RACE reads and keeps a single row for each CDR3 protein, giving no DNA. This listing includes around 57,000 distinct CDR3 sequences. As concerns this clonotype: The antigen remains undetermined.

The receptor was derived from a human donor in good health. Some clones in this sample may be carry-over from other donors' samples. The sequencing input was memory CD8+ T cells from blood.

Here the CDR3 reads CASSGTGGFNEQFF. The J gene is TRBJ2-1, the V gene TRBV6-5; there is no DNA to check the TCRdb D call of TRBD1. CDR1 is MNHEY, CDR2 SVGAGI, per germline. The CDR3 totals 14 residues.